These 31 T cell receptor beta chains came from one sample sequenced in a study of T cells in Graves' hyperthyroidism and ophthalmopathy. RNA transcripts provided the source from which TCR beta CDR3 regions were amplified. A first-round RT-PCR of the TCR CDR3 used the HTBI primer set. TCRdb processed the multiplex PCR reads anew with MiXCR; each CDR3 protein has one entry. The sample gives 300,000 to 450,000 distinct CDR3 sequences, roughly 14% of which show up once; around 20% is in the top ten. Material for sequencing was blood. Receptors were obtained from a young man with Graves' hyperthyroidism that later progressed to Graves' ophthalmopathy.

Here the CDR3 reads CASSEILGYTF. CDR3 coding DNA: TGTGCCAGCAGTGAAATTCTTGGCTACACCTTC. V and J are TRBV6-1 and TRBJ1-2; D gene uncertain. With 2 bases removed from V and 7 bases from J, the gap between germline ends came to 5 bases. The CDR3 loop spans 11 amino acids. Germline V CDR1 and CDR2: MNHNS, SASEGT.

This clonotype was recorded at least ten times. V is TRBV28 and J is TRBJ2-7; 8 bases match TRBD1. Germline trimming cut 3 bases from V and 2 bases from J; bases unmatched to any gene: 3. CDR3 length: 14 residues. Germline V CDR1 and CDR2: MDHEN, SYDVKM. The CDR3 bases are TGTGCCAGCAGTTTCAGGGGGCCGGCCTACGAGCAGTACTTC. Translated: CASSFRGPAYEQYF.

This chain joins TRBV6-2 or TRBV6-3 and TRBJ2-3; TRBD2 aligns across 8 bases. CDR3 length: 16 residues. The germline V gene has CDR1 MNHEY and CDR2 SVGEGT. V was pared by 5 bases and J by 0 bases, with 7 bases of the junction left unmatched. CDR3 amino acids: CASSVNGGASTDTQYF. Written as DNA, the CDR3 is TGTGCCAGCAGTGTAAACGGGGGGGCCAGCACAGATACGCAGTATTTT.

This clonotype was counted at least ten times. In nucleotides, the CDR3 is TGTGCCAGCAGCTCACTACAGGGTATTAACCGGGAGCTGTTTTTT. It translates to CASSSLQGINRELFF. V is TRBV11-3 and J is TRBJ2-2, with a tentative D call TRBD1 (6 bases). CDR3 length: 15 amino acids. Germline V gene lookup returns CDR1 SGHNT and CDR2 YENEEA. The V and J ends lost 4 bases and 9 bases respectively, with 18 bases between them. The whole variable domain, filled in from reference TRBV11-3 and TRBJ2-2, reads EAGVVQSPRYKIIEKKQPVAFWCNPISGHNTLYWYLQNLGQGPELLIRYENEEAVDDSQLPKDRFSAERLKGVDSTLKIQPAELGDSAVYLCASSSLQGINRELFFGEGSRLTVL.

The chain joins TRBV9 to TRBJ2-7, with D tentatively TRBD2 (6 bases). Germline CDR1 SGDLS, CDR2 YYNGEE. This CDR3 has 13 amino acids. V shed 0 bases and J shed 2 bases, with 6 bases lying between them. CDR3 protein: CASSVGGTYEQYF. The DNA for the CDR3 is TGTGCCAGCAGCGTAGGCGGGACCTACGAGCAGTACTTC.

The gene calls are TRBV27 and TRBJ2-2, with TRBD2 as a possible D gene (6 bases). The germline CDR1 and CDR2 sequences are MNHEY and SMNVEV (reference sequence). The germline V and J ends were trimmed by 4 bases and 5 bases, with 8 bases remaining between them. The CDR3 totals 13 residues. Here the CDR3 DNA reads TGTGCCAGCAGTTATGCGGGAACCGGGGAGCTGTTTTTT. Translating gives CASSYAGTGELFF.

The rearrangement joins TRBV10-3 to TRBJ2-3; D gene ambiguous. CDR1 is ENHRY, CDR2 SYGVKD, per germline. The V end lost 6 bases, the J end lost 0 bases, and 19 bases lay between the germline ends. There are 17 residues in the CDR3. The CDR3 region has the DNA TGTGCCATCAGGCGCACCCCGGCAGGTACTAGCACAGATACGCAGTATTTT. Protein sequence: CAIRRTPAGTSTDTQYF.

V and J are TRBV7-8 and TRBJ2-1; D not certain. V lost 5 bases, J lost 2 bases, and 10 bases lay in between. CDR3 size: 14 residues. Germline V CDR1 and CDR2: SGHVS, FQNEAQ. The CDR3 nucleotides read TGTGCCAGCAGCAAACCTAGGGCCTACAATGAGCAGTTCTTC. The encoded protein is CASSKPRAYNEQFF.

The chain joins TRBV6-5 to TRBJ2-4, with D unresolved. V lost 0 bases to trimming and J lost 1 base, with 10 bases between them. Germline V gene data show CDR1 as MNHEY and CDR2 as SVGAGI. The length of the CDR3 is 16 residues. For the CDR3, the DNA is TGTGCCAGCAGTTACTCGACGGACGGCGCCAAAAACATTCAGTACTTC. This gives the protein CASSYSTDGAKNIQYF.

In this sample, this clonotype turned up many times. The chain uses TRBV11-2 and TRBJ2-7; D is perhaps TRBD2 (6 bases). V was clipped by 3 bases and J by 2 bases, with 8 bases between them. This CDR3 has 13 residues. The germline V gene has CDR1 SGHAT and CDR2 FQNNGV. CDR3 coding DNA: TGTGCCAGCAGCTTTATAGCGGCCTACGAGCAGTACTTC. This sequence encodes CASSFIAAYEQYF.

This clonotype has more than one count but fewer than ten. The chain is built from TRBV10-3 and TRBJ1-2; 9 bases match TRBD1. The CDR3 is made up of 13 amino acids. V lost 9 bases to trimming and J lost 4 bases; unmatched junction nucleotides: 6. CDR1 ENHRY and CDR2 SYGVKD come from the germline V gene. The CDR3 protein is CAITGTGTYGYTF. In nucleotides, the CDR3 is TGTGCCATAACCGGGACAGGGACCTATGGCTACACCTTC.

The rearrangement links TRBV29-1 to TRBJ2-1; tentative D call: TRBD2 (5 bases). The V gene lost 3 bases and the J gene lost 6 bases, with 9 bases spanning the gap. The CDR3 extends over 12 amino acids. The germline V gene encodes CDR1 SQVTM and CDR2 ANQGSEA. Here the CDR3 reads CSVDLAGNEQFF. CDR3 sequence (DNA): TGCAGCGTTGACTTGGCGGGCAATGAGCAGTTCTTC.

This clonotype has at least ten counts. This chain uses TRBV12-3 or TRBV12-4 with TRBJ2-3; D remains ambiguous. The CDR3 contains 15 residues. Trimming pared 3 bases from V and 1 base from J, leaving 11 bases between. CDR3 DNA sequence: TGTGCCAGCAGTTTGTCCTTGGGCGGCACAGATACGCAGTATTTT. It encodes CASSLSLGGTDTQYF.

This clonotype was recorded at least ten times. This rearrangement joins TRBV5-1 to TRBJ2-3, with no clear D. The CDR3 has 12 residues. V was shortened by 5 bases and J by 0 bases, with 4 bases between the two germline ends. Germline V CDR1 and CDR2: SGHRS, YFSETQ. CDR3 in amino acids: CASRRSTDTQYF. The CDR3 nucleotides are TGCGCCAGCAGACGGAGCACAGATACGCAGTATTTT.

The CDR3 sequence is CAISESVAGAYGYTF. Here the CDR3 DNA reads TGTGCCATCAGTGAGTCCGTGGCTGGGGCTTATGGCTACACCTTC. The chain combines TRBV10-3 with TRBJ1-2; a weak D match, TRBD1 (5 bases). Germline values: CDR1 ENHRY, CDR2 SYGVKD. The CDR3 has 15 amino acids. Trimming removed 0 bases at V and 5 bases at J, with 13 bases between.

This clonotype showed up many times. The CDR3: CSVPHAGYTF. DNA for the CDR3: TGCAGTGTTCCTCATGCGGGCTACACCTTC. V usage is TRBV20-1 and J usage is TRBJ1-2; D is unclear. The CDR3 covers 10 residues. CDR1 is DFQATT, CDR2 SNEGSKA, per germline (reference sequence). V lost 7 bases to trimming and J lost 8 bases, with 11 bases between them.

This chain connects TRBV20-1 to TRBJ2-7; D is undetermined. V lost 0 bases, J lost 2 bases, and 11 bases lay in between. The CDR3 is 14 amino acids. Germline V CDR1 and CDR2: DFQATT, SNEGSKA (reference sequence). CDR3 loop: CSARDNEGTYEQYF. The CDR3 nucleotides are TGCAGTGCTAGAGATAACGAAGGGACCTACGAGCAGTACTTC.

There are many counts of this clonotype. The chain is built from TRBV7-9 and TRBJ2-7; 7 bases are a match to TRBD1. This CDR3 is 14 amino acids long. After removal of 4 bases from V and 5 bases from J, the junction contained 8 bases not matched to a gene. Germline lookup yields CDR1 SEHNR and CDR2 FQNEAQ (reference sequence). Here the CDR3 reads CASSSQTGTNEQYF. As DNA, the CDR3 is TGTGCCAGCAGCTCCCAGACAGGGACCAACGAGCAGTACTTC. The whole variable domain, remainder taken from reference TRBV7-9 and TRBJ2-7, is DTGVSQNPRHKITKRGQNVTFRCDPISEHNRLYWYRQTLGQGPEFLTYFQNEAQLEKSRLLSDRFSAERPKGSFSTLEIQRTEQGDSAMYLCASSSQTGTNEQYFGPGTRLTVT.

This clonotype was seen ten or more times. V gene TRBV30 combines with J gene TRBJ2-5, with 7 bases matching TRBD1. The J segment lost 5 bases and the V segment lost 3 bases, leaving 6 bases of the junction unmatched. The CDR3 is made up of 13 amino acids. CDR1 is GTSNPN and CDR2 is SVGIG in the germline V gene (reference sequence). CDR3 nucleotides: TGTGCCTGGAGAAAACAGGGGTCGGAGACCCAGTACTTC. It encodes CAWRKQGSETQYF.

This clonotype was detected many times. This chain links TRBV6-1 with TRBJ1-1; D is unclear. Deletions cut 7 bases from V and 0 bases from J, with 9 bases between. The V gene's germline CDR1 is MNHNS and CDR2 SASEGT. This CDR3 spans 13 amino acids. CDR3 sequence reads: CASTYSMNTEAFF. CDR3 nucleotides: TGTGCCAGCACCTACTCTATGAACACTGAAGCTTTCTTT.

This clonotype was picked up a small number of times. The rearrangement uses TRBV24-1 and TRBJ1-5; weak D call: TRBD1 (6 bases). The CDR3 has 14 amino acids. The germline V gene encodes CDR1 KGHDR and CDR2 SFDVKD. With 9 bases removed from V and 0 bases from J, the gap between germline ends came to 11 bases. CDR3 nucleotide sequence: TGTGCCACCCAGGACAGAAATAGCAATCAGCCCCAGCATTTT. Encoded protein: CATQDRNSNQPQHF.

This clonotype was seen at least ten times. This chain uses TRBV6-1 with TRBJ2-3; 8 positions match TRBD2. Germline assignment: CDR1 MNHNS and CDR2 SASEGT. This CDR3 comprises 15 residues. V was pared by 1 base and J by 1 base, with 1 base of the junction left unmatched. CDR3 loop: CASSEEAGGTDTQYF. CDR3 in DNA: TGTGCCAGCAGTGAAGAAGCGGGGGGCACAGATACGCAGTATTTT.

This clonotype was counted a few times. The chain uses TRBV7-3 and TRBJ2-3; D gene uncertain. The CDR3 sequence is 13 residues long. The germline V and J ends were trimmed by 6 bases and 1 base, with 8 bases remaining between them. Germline CDR1 and CDR2: SGHTA and FQGTGA. CDR3 region: CASSISGTDTQYF. The CDR3 coding sequence is TGTGCCAGCAGTATTTCAGGCACAGATACGCAGTATTTT.

This clonotype was seen ten or more times. V and J are TRBV3-1 and TRBJ2-3; TRBD2 agrees at 8 bases. The CDR3 covers 15 residues. Germline trimming cut 4 bases from V and 3 bases from J; bases unmatched to any gene: 6. Looked up from germline, CDR1 is LGHDT and CDR2 is YNNKEL (reference sequence). CDR3 nucleotides: TGTGCCAGCAGCCGCGGACTAGCAAGTACAGATACGCAGTATTTT. Translation: CASSRGLASTDTQYF.

The V and J genes are TRBV4-2 and TRBJ2-7; 8 bases agree with TRBD2. The CDR3 loop spans 13 amino acids. Per germline, CDR1 LGHNA and CDR2 YNFKEQ. V shed 2 bases and J 4 bases; nucleotides not matched to a gene: 1. The CDR3 DNA reads TGTGCCAGCAGCCAAAGCGGGGGTTACGAGCAGTACTTC. Its protein is CASSQSGGYEQYF.

This clonotype has more than one count but fewer than ten. The chain couples TRBV5-5 to TRBJ1-1; TRBD1 agrees at 7 bases. Germline CDR1 is SGHKS and CDR2 is YYEKEE (reference sequence). CDR3 size: 16 residues. The V segment lost 0 bases and the J segment 3 bases; nucleotides outside the gene matches: 8. This CDR3 reads CASSLETGILYTEAFF. For the CDR3, the DNA is TGTGCCAGCAGCTTGGAGACAGGGATCTTATACACTGAAGCTTTCTTT. Combining the CDR3 with reference TRBV5-5 and TRBJ1-1 gives the whole variable domain DAGVTQSPTHLIKTRGQQVTLRCSPISGHKSVSWYQQVLGQGPQFIFQYYEKEERGRGNFPDRFSARQFPNYSSELNVNALLLGDSALYLCASSLETGILYTEAFFGQGTRLTVV.

The V and J genes are TRBV6-1 and TRBJ1-1; D is unresolved. V was shortened by 5 bases and J by 7 bases, with 14 bases between the two germline ends. Germline values: CDR1 MNHNS, CDR2 SASEGT. The CDR3 runs 13 residues. The CDR3 here is CASSSGRSNEAFF. In nucleotides, the CDR3 is TGTGCCAGCAGTTCAGGCAGATCGAATGAAGCTTTCTTT.

This chain uses TRBV4-1 with TRBJ1-2; D is unclear. This CDR3 contains 13 residues. Deletions cut 4 bases from V and 2 bases from J, with 8 bases between. CDR1 is MGHRA and CDR2 is YSYEKL in the germline V gene. The CDR3 region has the DNA TGCGCCAGCAGCCCCCCCACGAACTATGGCTACACCTTC. Translating it yields CASSPPTNYGYTF.

This clonotype occurred many times. The CDR3 reads CSAKSFQGARNQPQHF. In DNA, the CDR3 is TGCAGTGCCAAGTCCTTCCAGGGGGCCCGGAATCAGCCCCAGCATTTT. The chain recombines TRBV20-1 with TRBJ1-5, with TRBD1 matching over 8 bases. With 6 bases clipped from V and 4 bases from J, the junction kept 14 bases outside the gene matches. The CDR3 consists of 16 residues. Germline-derived CDR1 and CDR2 are DFQATT and SNEGSKA (reference sequence).

This clonotype has a count of ten or more. The chain links TRBV5-1 to TRBJ1-4; D uncertain. This CDR3 has 11 amino acids. Germline V CDR1 and CDR2: SGHRS, YFSETQ. The V end was cut by 4 bases, the J end by 5 bases, with 3 bases between. CDR3 residues: CASSANEKLFF. CDR3 coding DNA: TGCGCCAGCAGCGCGAATGAAAAACTGTTTTTT. Full variable domain (outside the CDR3, taken from reference TRBV5-1 and TRBJ1-4): KAGVTQTPRYLIKTRGQQVTLSCSPISGHRSVSWYQQTPGQGLQFLFEYFSETQRNKGNFPGRFSGRQFSNSRSEMNVSTLELGDSALYLCASSANEKLFFGSGTQLSVL.

This clonotype was recorded at least ten times. The gene calls are TRBV20-1 and TRBJ1-2; 9 bases agree with TRBD1. Germline CDR1 and CDR2: DFQATT and SNEGSKA (reference sequence). V lost 3 bases and J lost 8; bases outside the gene matches: 7. This CDR3 contains 13 residues. The DNA of the CDR3 is TGCAGTGCTAGCCGGGACAGGGTTAGCGGCTACACCTTC. This sequence encodes CSASRDRVSGYTF.